This TCR beta chain originates from a study of OX40 agonist ivuxolimab in advanced cancers. As for the study in general: Subjects had a mean age of around 60 years, with a range of roughly 23 to 80; less than 90% were male. Earlier anti-PD-1, anti-PD-L1 or anti-CTLA-4 therapy was permitted; about 44% had received some.

Profiling relied on immunoSEQ multiplex PCR, and the TCRdb table lists in-frame clones only, not all of them. The top ten clones hold over 0.35% of a sample with 65,000 to 80,000 clones, approximately 89% of them seen once. Germline CDR1 reads SGHRS; CDR2 reads YFSETQ. The CDR3 totals 15 residues. Trimming removed 3 bases from V and 5 bases from J, with 18 bases in between. With regard to this clone: The antigen remains undetermined.

Findings of the study overall: The work left the antigen specificity of expanded peripheral T cells undetermined.

Specimen: CD4+ or CD8+ T cells sorted from blood, collected in a trial of the OX40 agonist ivuxolimab. This sequence joins TRBV5-1 and TRBJ2-7, with D perhaps matching TRBD1 (6 bases). The clonotype originates from an adult with an advanced solid tumor such as melanoma, head and neck, liver or kidney cancer. The CDR3 region is CASSWGRAEGDEQYF. For the CDR3, the DNA is TGCGCCAGCAGCTGGGGACGGGCAGAGGGGGACGAGCAGTACTTC.